This T cell receptor (beta chain) was identified in a study of T cell responses to AZD1222 COVID-19 vaccine. Study conclusions and caveats: Just five or six AZD1222 recipients were seropositive at baseline. The peak T cell response came first, and repertoires were sampled only after it. Spike-wide coverage was observed for vaccine-associated CD4 TCRs, with dominant responses at 160-218 and 743-854. Donors were largely white British and mainly female; clonal diversity was possibly underestimated.

CDR3 length: 17 residues. Note on this clone: No antigen is known for it.

Sequencing used immunoSEQ multiplex PCR; TCRdb keeps in-frame clones, though not all of them. The data contain more than 95,000 clones, 70% to 90% of them singletons. This specimen was peripheral blood, taken on day 0 of MenACWY control vaccination. The chain recombines TRBV21-1 with TRBJ2-1; the table names TRBD1, a call not compared with the DNA. TRBV21-1 is designated a pseudogene. This clonotype was obtained from an adult in good health. The chain's CDR3 is CASSKARQGAAYNEQFF. The CDR3 DNA is TGTGCCAGCAGCAAAGCCCGACAGGGAGCGGCCTACAATGAGCAGTTCTTC.